This T cell receptor (beta chain) is drawn from a study of blood T cell repertoires in COVID-19. Study summary: The samples span acute and convalescent COVID-19 from the United States, Italy and Spain.

Residents of about two dozen US areas, aged roughly 18 to 89 years, made up the participants. Researchers sorted participants into cohorts using their self-reported clinical history. The germline CDR1 and CDR2 sequences are SNHLY and FYNNEI. The junction had 6 bases not matched to a gene; V was cut back by 3 bases and J by 4 bases. The CDR3 has 17 residues. Per the authors' pipeline: Counts of nucleated cells, estimated from reference gene primer amplification, were obtained. Clones were sequenced by immunoSEQ multiplex PCR, and TCRdb holds only the in-frame ones, with some missing. V and J calls and clone size follow that table, whereas D and trimming were derived from the DNA. The sample carries 150,000 to 200,000 clones, around 89% recorded once.

The chain joins TRBV2 to TRBJ2-3; 14 bases agree with TRBD2. Sequencing used PBMCs or T cells enriched from blood (not recorded which). The receptor was isolated from a woman in her late teens or twenties who had recovered from COVID-19. The CDR3 DNA reads as TGTGCCAGCAGTGAGAGGACTAGCGGGAGGTTGGCAGATACGCAGTATTTT. Protein product: CASSERTSGRLADTQYF.